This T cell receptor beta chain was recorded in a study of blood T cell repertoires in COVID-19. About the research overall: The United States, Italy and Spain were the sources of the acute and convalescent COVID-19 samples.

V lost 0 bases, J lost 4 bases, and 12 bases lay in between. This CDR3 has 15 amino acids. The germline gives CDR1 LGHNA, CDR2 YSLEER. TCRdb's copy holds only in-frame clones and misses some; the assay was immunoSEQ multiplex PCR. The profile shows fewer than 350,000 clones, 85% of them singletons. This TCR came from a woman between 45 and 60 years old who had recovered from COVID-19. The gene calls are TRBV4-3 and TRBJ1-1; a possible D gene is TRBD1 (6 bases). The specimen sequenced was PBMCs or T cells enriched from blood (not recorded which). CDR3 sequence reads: CASSQDWAGVTEAFF. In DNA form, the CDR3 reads TGCGCCAGCAGCCAAGATTGGGCAGGGGTCACTGAAGCTTTCTTT.